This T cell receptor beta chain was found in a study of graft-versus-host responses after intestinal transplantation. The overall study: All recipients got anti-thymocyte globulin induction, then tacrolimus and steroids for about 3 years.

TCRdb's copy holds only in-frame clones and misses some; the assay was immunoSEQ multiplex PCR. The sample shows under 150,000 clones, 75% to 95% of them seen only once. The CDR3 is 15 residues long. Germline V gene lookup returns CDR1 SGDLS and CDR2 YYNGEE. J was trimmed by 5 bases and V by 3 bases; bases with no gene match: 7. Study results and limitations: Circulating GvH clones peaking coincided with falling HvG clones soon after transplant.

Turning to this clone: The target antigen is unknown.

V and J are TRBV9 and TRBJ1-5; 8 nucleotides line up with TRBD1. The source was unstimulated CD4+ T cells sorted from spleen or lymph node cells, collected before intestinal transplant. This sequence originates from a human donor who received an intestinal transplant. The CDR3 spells CASSAGTGDHQPQHF. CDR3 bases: TGTGCCAGCAGCGCTGGGACAGGTGATCATCAGCCCCAGCATTTT.